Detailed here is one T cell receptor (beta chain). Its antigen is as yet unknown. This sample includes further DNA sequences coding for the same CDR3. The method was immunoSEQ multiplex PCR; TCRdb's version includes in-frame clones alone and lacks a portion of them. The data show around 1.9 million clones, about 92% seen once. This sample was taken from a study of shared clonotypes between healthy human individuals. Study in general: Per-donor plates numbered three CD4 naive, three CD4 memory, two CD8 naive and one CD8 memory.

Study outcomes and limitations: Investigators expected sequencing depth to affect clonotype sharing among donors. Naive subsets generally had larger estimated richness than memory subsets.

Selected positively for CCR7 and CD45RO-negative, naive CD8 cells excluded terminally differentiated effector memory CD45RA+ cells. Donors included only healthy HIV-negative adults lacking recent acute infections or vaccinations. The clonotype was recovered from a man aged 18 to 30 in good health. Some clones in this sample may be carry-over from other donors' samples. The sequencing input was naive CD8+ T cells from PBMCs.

DNA for the CDR3: TGTGCCAGCAGCTCGGGACTAGCGGGAGTTAATGAGCAGTTCTTC. This encodes CASSSGLAGVNEQFF. The chain is built from TRBV7-9 and TRBJ2-1; 14 nucleotides align to TRBD2. From germline, CDR1 is SEHNR and CDR2 FQNEAQ (reference sequence). The CDR3 sequence is 15 residues long. The V segment lost 4 bases and the J segment 7 bases; nucleotides outside the gene matches: 3. The whole variable domain, filled in from reference TRBV7-9 and TRBJ2-1, reads DTGVSQNPRHKITKRGQNVTFRCDPISEHNRLYWYRQTLGQGPEFLTYFQNEAQLEKSRLLSDRFSAERPKGSFSTLEIQRTEQGDSAMYLCASSSGLAGVNEQFFGPGTRLTVL.